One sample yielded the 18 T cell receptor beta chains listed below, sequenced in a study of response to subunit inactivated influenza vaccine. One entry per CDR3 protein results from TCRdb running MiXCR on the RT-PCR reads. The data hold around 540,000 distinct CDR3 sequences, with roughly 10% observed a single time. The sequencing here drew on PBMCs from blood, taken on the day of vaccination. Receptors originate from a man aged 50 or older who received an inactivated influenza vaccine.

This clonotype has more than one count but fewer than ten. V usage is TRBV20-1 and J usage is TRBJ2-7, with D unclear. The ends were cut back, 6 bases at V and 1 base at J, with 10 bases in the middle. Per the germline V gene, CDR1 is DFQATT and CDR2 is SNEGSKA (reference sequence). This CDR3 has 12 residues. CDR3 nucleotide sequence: TGCAGTGCCCCGGACCTGTCCTACGAGCAGTACTTC. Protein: CSAPDLSYEQYF.

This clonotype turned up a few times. Written as DNA, the CDR3 is TGTGCCAGCAGCCGACAGGGCTGGGAGCAGTTCTTC. Amino acids: CASSRQGWEQFF. The J gene is TRBJ2-1, the V gene TRBV7-2, with 7 bases aligning to TRBD1. V lost 5 bases to trimming and J lost 10 bases; unmatched junction nucleotides: 5. Germline V lookup: CDR1 SGHTA, CDR2 FQGNSA. This CDR3 comprises 12 residues.

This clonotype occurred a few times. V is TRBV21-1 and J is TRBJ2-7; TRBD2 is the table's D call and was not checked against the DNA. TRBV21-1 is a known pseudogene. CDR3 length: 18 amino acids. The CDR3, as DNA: TGTGCCAGTAGTCGCTTTAGCGGGAGGGCCTACGAGTCTTACGAGCAGTACTTC. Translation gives CASSRFSGRAYESYEQYF.

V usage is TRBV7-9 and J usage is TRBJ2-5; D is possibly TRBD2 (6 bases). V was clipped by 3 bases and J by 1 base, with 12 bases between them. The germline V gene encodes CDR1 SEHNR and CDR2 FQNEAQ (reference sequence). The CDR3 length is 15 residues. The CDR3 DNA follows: TGTGCCAGCAGCTTCTTTAGGGGAGGCCAAGAGACCCAGTACTTC. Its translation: CASSFFRGGQETQYF. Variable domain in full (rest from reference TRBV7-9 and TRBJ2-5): DTGVSQNPRHKITKRGQNVTFRCDPISEHNRLYWYRQTLGQGPEFLTYFQNEAQLEKSRLLSDRFSAERPKGSFSTLEIQRTEQGDSAMYLCASSFFRGGQETQYFGPGTRLLVL.

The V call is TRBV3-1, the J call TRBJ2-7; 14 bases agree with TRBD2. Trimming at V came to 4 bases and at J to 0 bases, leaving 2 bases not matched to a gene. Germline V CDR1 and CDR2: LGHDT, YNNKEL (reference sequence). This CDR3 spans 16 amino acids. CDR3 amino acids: CASSRGTSGSSYEQYF. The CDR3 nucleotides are TGTGCCAGCAGCCGAGGGACTAGCGGGAGCTCCTACGAGCAGTACTTC.

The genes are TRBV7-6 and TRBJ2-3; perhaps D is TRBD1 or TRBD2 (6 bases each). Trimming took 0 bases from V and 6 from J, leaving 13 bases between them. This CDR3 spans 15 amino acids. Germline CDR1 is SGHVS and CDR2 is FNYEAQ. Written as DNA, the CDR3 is TGTGCCAGCAGCTTAGCGGGGGGCCGGTGGGATACGCAGTATTTT. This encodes CASSLAGGRWDTQYF.

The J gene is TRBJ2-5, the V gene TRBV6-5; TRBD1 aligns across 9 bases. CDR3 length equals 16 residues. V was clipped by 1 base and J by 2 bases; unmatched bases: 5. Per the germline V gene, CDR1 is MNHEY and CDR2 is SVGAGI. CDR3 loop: CASSYYRGQGQETQYF. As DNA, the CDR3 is TGTGCCAGCAGTTACTATCGGGGACAGGGACAAGAGACCCAGTACTTC.

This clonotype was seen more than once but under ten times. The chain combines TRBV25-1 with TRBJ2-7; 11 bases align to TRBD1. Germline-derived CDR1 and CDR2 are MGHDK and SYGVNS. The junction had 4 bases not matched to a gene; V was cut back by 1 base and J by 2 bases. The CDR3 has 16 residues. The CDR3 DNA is TGTGCCAGCAGTGAATTGATGGGACAGGGGGCCTACGAGCAGTACTTC. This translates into CASSELMGQGAYEQYF.

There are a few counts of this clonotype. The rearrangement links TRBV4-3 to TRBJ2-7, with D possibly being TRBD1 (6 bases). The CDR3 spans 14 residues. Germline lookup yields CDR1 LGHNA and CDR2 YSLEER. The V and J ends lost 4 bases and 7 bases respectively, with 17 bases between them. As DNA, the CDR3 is TGCGCCAGCAGCCGAGAATCACAGGGTTGGGAGCAGTACTTC. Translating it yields CASSRESQGWEQYF.

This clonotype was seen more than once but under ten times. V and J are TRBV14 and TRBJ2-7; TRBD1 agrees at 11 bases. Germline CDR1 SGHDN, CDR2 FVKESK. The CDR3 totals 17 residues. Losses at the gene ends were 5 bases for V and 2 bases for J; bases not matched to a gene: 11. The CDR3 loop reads CASSEKRTGGHPYEQYF. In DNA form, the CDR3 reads TGTGCCAGCAGCGAAAAACGGACAGGGGGCCATCCCTACGAGCAGTACTTC. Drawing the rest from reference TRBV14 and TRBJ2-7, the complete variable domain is EAGVTQFPSHSVIEKGQTVTLRCDPISGHDNLYWYRRVMGKEIKFLLHFVKESKQDESGMPNNRFLAERTGGTYSTLKVQPAELEDSGVYFCASSEKRTGGHPYEQYFGPGTRLTVT.

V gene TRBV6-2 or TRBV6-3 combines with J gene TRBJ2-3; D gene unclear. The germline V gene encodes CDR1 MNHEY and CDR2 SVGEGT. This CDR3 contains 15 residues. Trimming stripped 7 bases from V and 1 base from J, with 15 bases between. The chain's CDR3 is CASTEEALRTDTQYF. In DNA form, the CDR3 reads TGTGCCAGCACTGAGGAAGCTCTTCGCACAGATACGCAGTATTTT.

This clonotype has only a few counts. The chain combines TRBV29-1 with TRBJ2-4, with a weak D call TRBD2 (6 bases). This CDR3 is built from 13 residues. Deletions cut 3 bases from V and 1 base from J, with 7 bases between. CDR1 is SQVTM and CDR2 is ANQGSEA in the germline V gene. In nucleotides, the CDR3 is TGCAGCGTTGAGGAGGGGGCCAAAAACATTCAGTACTTC. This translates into CSVEEGAKNIQYF.

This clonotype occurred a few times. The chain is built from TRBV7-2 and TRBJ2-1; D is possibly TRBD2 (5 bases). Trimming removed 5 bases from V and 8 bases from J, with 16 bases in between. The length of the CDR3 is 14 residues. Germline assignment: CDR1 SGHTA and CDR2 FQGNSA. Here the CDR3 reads CASSPARDMDEQFF. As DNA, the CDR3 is TGTGCCAGCAGCCCCGCTCGGGATATGGATGAGCAGTTCTTC.

CDR3 protein: CASGGPYQPQHF. CDR3 DNA sequence: TGTGCCAGCGGGGGACCTTATCAGCCCCAGCATTTT. The rearrangement links TRBV12-3 or TRBV12-4 to TRBJ1-5, with a possible D match to TRBD1 (5 bases). The CDR3 is made up of 12 amino acids. V dropped 8 bases and J dropped 5 bases, with 10 bases sitting between them.

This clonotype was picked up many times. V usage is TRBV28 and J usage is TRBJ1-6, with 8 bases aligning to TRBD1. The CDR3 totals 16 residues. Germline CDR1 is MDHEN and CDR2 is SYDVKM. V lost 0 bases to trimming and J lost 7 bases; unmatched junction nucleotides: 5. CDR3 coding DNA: TGTGCCAGCAGTTTATGGGACAGGGAAGTCAATTCACCCCTCCACTTT. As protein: CASSLWDREVNSPLHF.

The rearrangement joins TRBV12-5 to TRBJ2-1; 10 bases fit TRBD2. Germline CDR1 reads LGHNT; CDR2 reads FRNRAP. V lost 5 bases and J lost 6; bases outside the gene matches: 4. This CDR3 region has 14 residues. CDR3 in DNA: TGTGCTAGTGGTAGCGGGAGGGTAGTCAATGAGCAGTTCTTC. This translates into CASGSGRVVNEQFF.

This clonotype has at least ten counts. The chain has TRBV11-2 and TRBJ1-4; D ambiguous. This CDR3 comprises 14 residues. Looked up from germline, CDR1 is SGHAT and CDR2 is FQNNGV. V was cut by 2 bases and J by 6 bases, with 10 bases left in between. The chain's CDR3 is CASSLQALDEKLFF. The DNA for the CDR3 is TGTGCCAGCAGCTTACAGGCTTTGGATGAAAAACTGTTTTTT.

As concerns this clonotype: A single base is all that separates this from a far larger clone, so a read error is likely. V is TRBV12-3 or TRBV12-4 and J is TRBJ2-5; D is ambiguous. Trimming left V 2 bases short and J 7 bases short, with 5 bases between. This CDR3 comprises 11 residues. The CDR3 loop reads CASSLMGTQYF. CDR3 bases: TGTGCCAGCAGTTTAATGGGGACCCAGTACTTC.